A selection of T cell receptor beta chains follows, all from one sample in a study of tumor-infiltrating lymphocytes in primary liver carcinoma. TCRdb called the multiplex PCR reads again in MiXCR, with one record for every CDR3 protein. This table holds about 350,000 distinct CDR3 sequences, about 65% found once. Sequencing used peripheral blood. The receptors derive from a man aged 40-49 years with primary liver carcinoma and hepatitis B virus infection. The CDR3 runs from the conserved cysteine through the conserved F or W. D genes are given only for firm matches. A row's size may be missing; if present it is once, few, many or a size class.

v_gene	abundance	j_gene	d_gene	CDR3aa	CDR3nt
TRBV6-2/TRBV6-3	few	TRBJ2-7	NA	CASTYSVLRGQYF	TGTGCCAGCACCTACAGTGTCCTACGAGGGCAGTACTTC
TRBV4-1	NA	TRBJ2-3	NA	CASDQSHFFESTDTQYF	TGCGCCAGCGACCAATCCCACTTCTTTGAAAGCACAGATACGCAGTATTTT
TRBV1	NA	TRBJ1-1	NA	CTSSLGGGHQGVNTEAFF	TGCACCAGCAGCCTCGGCGGAGGGCACCAGGGGGTGAACACTGAAGCTTTCTTT
TRBV5-1	NA	TRBJ2-5	TRBD1	CASSRNPRTGSNQETQYF	TGCGCCAGCAGCCGAAACCCCAGGACAGGGTCAAACCAAGAGACCCAGTACTTC
TRBV6-5	NA	TRBJ1-2	NA	CASSYTGCDYGYTF	TGTGCCAGCAGTTACACAGGGTGCGACTATGGCTACACCTTC
TRBV6-2/TRBV6-3	NA	TRBJ2-2	NA	CASSYSRTVTNSGELFF	TGTGCCAGCAGTTACTCGAGAACAGTTACGAACAGCGGGGAGCTGTTTTTT
TRBV6-5	NA	TRBJ1-2	TRBD1	CAGSYSNPGQGVLNYGYTF	TGTGCCGGCAGTTACTCGAATCCGGGACAGGGGGTATTGAACTATGGCTACACCTTC
TRBV6-1	many	TRBJ1-2	NA	CASSDTPLFLYGYTF	TGTGCCAGCAGTGACACACCTCTCTTCCTCTATGGCTACACCTTC
TRBV5-6	once	TRBJ2-5	NA	CASSWIPDWSTQYF	TGTGCCAGCAGCTGGATTCCGGATTGGTCGACCCAGTACTTC
TRBV5-1	once	TRBJ1-1	NA	CASSFGLLNTEAFF	TGCGCCAGCAGCTTCGGACTGCTAAACACTGAGGCTTTCTTT
TRBV29-1	few	TRBJ2-7	NA	CSVGLAGQGKGEQYF	TGCAGCGTTGGATTAGCGGGACAGGGTAAGGGGGAGCAGTACTTC
TRBV28	few	TRBJ1-4	NA	CASSGQAKRGFF	TGTGCCAGCAGTGGCCAGGCGAAAAGGGGGTTTTTT
TRBV6-2/TRBV6-3	many	TRBJ1-5	TRBD1	CASSLGTGGWQPQHF	TGTGCCAGCAGTCTTGGGACAGGGGGATGGCAGCCCCAGCATTTT
TRBV12-3/TRBV12-4	NA	TRBJ1-2	TRBD1	CASSLGRDRGYGYTF	TGTGCCAGCAGTTTAGGACGGGACAGGGGATATGGCTACACCTTC
TRBV12-3/TRBV12-4	many	TRBJ1-6	NA	CASSFQGNSPLHF	TGTGCCAGCAGTTTCCAGGGGAATTCACCCCTCCACTTT
TRBV11-2	NA	TRBJ2-5	NA	CASSPLTSRGPETQYF	TGTGCCAGCAGCCCACTGACTAGCAGGGGACCAGAGACTCAGTACTTC
TRBV11-1	NA	TRBJ1-4	TRBD1	CASSLPGQGEKMFF	TGTGCCAGCAGCTTACCGGGACAGGGGGAAAAAATGTTCTTT
TRBV10-3	once	TRBJ2-1	NA	CAMSGTGSGSYNEQFF	TGTGCCATGAGTGGAACCGGGAGCGGATCCTACAATGAGCAGTTCTTC